This note documents a single T cell receptor beta chain sequence. The antigen is undetermined. The sample originates from a study of response to subunit inactivated influenza vaccine. Study-wide findings and caveats: Every seasonal influenza vaccination brings in few new T cells, the authors suggested.

The V end lost 0 bases, the J end lost 1 base, and 16 bases lay between the germline ends. This CDR3 has 19 residues. Germline loops: CDR1 ENHRY, CDR2 SYGVKD. TCRdb used MiXCR to reprocess the RT-PCR reads, holding one entry per CDR3 protein. The table records around 710,000 distinct CDR3 sequences, more than 11% of them present only once. This chain links TRBV10-3 with TRBJ2-6; weak D call: TRBD1 (5 bases). This receptor was identified in a man aged 45-65 years who received an inactivated influenza vaccine. The source material was PBMCs from blood, sampled 14 to 15 days before vaccination. This CDR3 reads CAISESIPSGMSGANVLTF. The DNA of the CDR3 is TGTGCCATCAGTGAGTCGATTCCGTCAGGGATGTCTGGGGCCAACGTCCTGACTTTC.